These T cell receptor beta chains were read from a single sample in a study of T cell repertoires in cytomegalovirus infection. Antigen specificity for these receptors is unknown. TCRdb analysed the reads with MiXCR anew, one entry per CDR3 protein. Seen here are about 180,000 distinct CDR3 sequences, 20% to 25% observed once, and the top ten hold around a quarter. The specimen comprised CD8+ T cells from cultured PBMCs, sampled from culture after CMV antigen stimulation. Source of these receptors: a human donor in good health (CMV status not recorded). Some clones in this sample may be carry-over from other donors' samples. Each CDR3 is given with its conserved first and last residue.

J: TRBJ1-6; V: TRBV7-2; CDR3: CASSIGRSSYNSPLHF
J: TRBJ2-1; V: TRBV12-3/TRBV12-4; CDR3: CASSPGFYRFF
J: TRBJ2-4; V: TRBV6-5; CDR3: CASSYSTVRDRARVNIQYF
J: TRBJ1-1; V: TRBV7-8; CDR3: CASSLRGYDTEAFF
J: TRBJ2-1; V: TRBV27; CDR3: CARSSGQEVGVNEQFF
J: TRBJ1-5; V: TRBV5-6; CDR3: CASSLEQGADQPQHF
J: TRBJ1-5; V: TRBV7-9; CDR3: CASSMGVRPQHF
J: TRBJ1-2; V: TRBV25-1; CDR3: CASSDQGYGYTF
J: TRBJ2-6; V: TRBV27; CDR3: CASTPFGSGANVLTF
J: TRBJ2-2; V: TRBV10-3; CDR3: CAILNTGPENTGELFF
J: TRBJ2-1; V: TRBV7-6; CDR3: CASSSPLGGGTYNEQFF
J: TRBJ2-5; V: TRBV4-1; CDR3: CASSQDAGQGQETQYF
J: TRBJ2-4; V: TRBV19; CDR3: CASSIDPGTGLIAKNIQYF
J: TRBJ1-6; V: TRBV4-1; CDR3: CASSQGVLRNLSSYNSPLHF
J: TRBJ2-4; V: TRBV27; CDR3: CASSPINSQYF
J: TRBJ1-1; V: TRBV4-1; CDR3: CASSQGQAVNTEAFF
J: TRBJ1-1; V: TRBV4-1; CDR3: CASSLPRERNTEAFF
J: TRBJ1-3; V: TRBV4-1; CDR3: CASSQVPGPPYQSSGNTIYF
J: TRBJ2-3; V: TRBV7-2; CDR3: CASSLGQGVWTDTQYF
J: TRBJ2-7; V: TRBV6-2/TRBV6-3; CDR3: CASSYRGLGAYEQYF
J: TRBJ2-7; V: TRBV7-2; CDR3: CASSPPTGSYEQYF
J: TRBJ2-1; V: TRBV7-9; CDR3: CASSRDAEGNEQFF
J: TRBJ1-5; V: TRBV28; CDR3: CASSSRQWGGQPQHF
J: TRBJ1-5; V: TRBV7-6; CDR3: CASSSRGGANQPQHF
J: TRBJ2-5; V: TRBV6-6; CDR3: CASSYSGLAGPPLPQETQYF
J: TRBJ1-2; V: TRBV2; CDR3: CASKAIPASGYTF
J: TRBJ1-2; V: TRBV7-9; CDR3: CASGPRGLDGYTF
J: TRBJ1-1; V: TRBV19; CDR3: CASQIRGTGGTEAFF
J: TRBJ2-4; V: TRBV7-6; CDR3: CASSPGQGRNIQYF
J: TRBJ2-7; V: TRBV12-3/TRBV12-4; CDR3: CASSGGAGTSAYEQYF
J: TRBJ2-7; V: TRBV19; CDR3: CASSIAQGSSYEQYF
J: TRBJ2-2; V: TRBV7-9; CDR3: CASSPHANTGELFF
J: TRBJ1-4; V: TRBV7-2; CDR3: CASSGARDSEKLFF
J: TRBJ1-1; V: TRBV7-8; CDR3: CASSSLGARDVEAFF
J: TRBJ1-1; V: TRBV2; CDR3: CASSYQGLGTEAFF
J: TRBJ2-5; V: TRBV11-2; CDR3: CASSLGGRQETQYF
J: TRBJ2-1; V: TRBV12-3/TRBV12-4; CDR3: CASSLGTATYNEQFF
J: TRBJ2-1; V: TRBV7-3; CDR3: CASSLYSGPYNEQFF
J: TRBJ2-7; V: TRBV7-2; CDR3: CASSLWFPGTYEQYF
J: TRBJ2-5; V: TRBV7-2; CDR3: CASSLTRAGGGETQYF
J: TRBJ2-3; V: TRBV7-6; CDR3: CASSPRTASTDTQYF
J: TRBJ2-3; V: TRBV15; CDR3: CATMGAVPTDTQYF
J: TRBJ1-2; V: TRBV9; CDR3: CASSVDGGGEGYTF
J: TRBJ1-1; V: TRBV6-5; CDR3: CASSSDRSTNTEAFF
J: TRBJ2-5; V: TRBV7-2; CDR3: CASSLYVEDQETQYF
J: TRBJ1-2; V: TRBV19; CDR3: CASSHTVTGNYGYTF
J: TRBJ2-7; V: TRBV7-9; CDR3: CASSFSPPGTGVEQYF
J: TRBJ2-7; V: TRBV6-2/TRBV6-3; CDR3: CASSFRTSDERHLGEQYF
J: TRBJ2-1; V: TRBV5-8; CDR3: CASSLTGREQFF
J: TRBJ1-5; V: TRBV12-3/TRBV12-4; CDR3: CASSWGQGIQPQHF
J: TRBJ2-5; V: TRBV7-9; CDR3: CASGAGTGGQETQYF
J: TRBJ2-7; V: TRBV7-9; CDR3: CASSPGLAGGKSSYEQYF